These T cell receptor beta chains were read from a single sample in a study of blood T cell repertoires in COVID-19. Produced via immunoSEQ multiplex PCR; TCRdb's table is partial and in-frame only. Seen here are around 500,000 clones, roughly nine tenths observed once, and the top ten hold just over 8%. Sample: PBMCs or T cells enriched from blood (not recorded which). Receptors originate from a woman aged 55-69 years who had recovered from COVID-19. CDR3s include the opening cysteine and the closing phenylalanine or tryptophan. A D gene is named only where the DNA matches it firmly. A row's size may be missing; if present it is once, few, many or a size class.

D	V	length	size	J	CDR3	DNA
-	TRBV2	13	-	TRBJ1-3	CATSRGSGNTIYF	TGTGCCACGTCCAGGGGCTCTGGAAACACCATATATTTT
TRBD1	TRBV18	15	few	TRBJ1-1	CASSPRDRGDTEAFF	TGTGCCAGCTCACCCCGGGACAGGGGGGACACTGAAGCTTTCTTT
TRBD1	TRBV18	12	-	TRBJ1-1	CASSPLTGGAFF	TGTGCCAGCTCACCCCTGACAGGGGGAGCTTTCTTT
-	TRBV3-1/TRBV3-2	13	once	TRBJ2-3	CASSPQGTDTQYF	TGTGCCAGCAGTCCTCAGGGGACAGATACGCAGTATTTT
TRBD1	TRBV3-1/TRBV3-2	15	-	TRBJ1-2	CASSPHPGTAYGYTF	TGTGCCAGCAGCCCACACCCCGGGACAGCCTATGGCTACACCTTC
-	TRBV3-1/TRBV3-2	11	-	TRBJ2-7	CASSQQGEQYF	TGTGCCAGCAGCCAACAGGGGGAGCAGTACTTC
TRBD1	TRBV24-1	14	-	TRBJ2-2	CATKGDRDTGELFF	TGTGCCACCAAAGGGGACAGGGACACCGGGGAGCTGTTTTTT
-	TRBV13	15	-	TRBJ1-1	CASSLVQGINTEAFF	TGTGCCAGCAGCTTAGTGCAGGGGATTAACACTGAAGCTTTCTTT
-	TRBV19	15	-	TRBJ2-3	CASSSTAKSGDTQYF	TGTGCCAGTAGTAGTACCGCCAAATCCGGGGATACGCAGTATTTT
TRBD1	TRBV5-1	13	-	TRBJ2-2	CASSWTGKGELFF	TGCGCCAGCAGCTGGACAGGGAAAGGGGAGCTGTTTTTT
-	TRBV3-1/TRBV3-2	14	few	TRBJ1-2	CASSQLNSNYGYTF	TGTGCCAGCAGCCAATTAAACAGTAACTATGGCTACACCTTC
-	TRBV6-5	13	-	TRBJ2-1	CASSYGGPNEQFF	TGTGCCAGCAGTTACGGGGGCCCCAATGAGCAGTTCTTC
TRBD1	TRBV6-5	16	few	TRBJ1-5	CASSSTGALGSQPQHF	TGTGCCAGCAGTTCCACAGGGGCCTTGGGGAGCCAGCCCCAGCATTTT
TRBD2	TRBV5-1	16	-	TRBJ2-1	CASSLQLAGGLNEQFF	TGCGCCAGCAGCTTGCAACTAGCGGGGGGGCTCAATGAGCAGTTCTTC
-	TRBV14	15	-	TRBJ1-4	CASSHRTATNEKLFF	TGTGCCAGCAGCCATCGGACAGCAACTAATGAAAAACTGTTTTTT
-	TRBV2	13	-	TRBJ2-2	CASSGPGTGELFF	TGTGCCAGCAGTGGCCCAGGCACCGGGGAGCTGTTTTTT
TRBD1	TRBV18	15	once	TRBJ1-2	CASSLGQQGPYGYTF	TGTGCCAGCTCACTCGGCCAACAGGGGCCCTATGGCTACACCTTC
TRBD1	TRBV30	16	-	TRBJ1-5	CAWSGGGGSGNQPQHF	TGTGCCTGGAGTGGCGGAGGGGGCAGTGGCAATCAGCCCCAGCATTTT
TRBD1	TRBV13	12	-	TRBJ1-4	CASSSGQEKLFF	TGTGCCAGCAGCTCGGGACAGGAAAAACTGTTTTTT
-	TRBV2	14	-	TRBJ1-2	CASSETGMDYGYTF	TGTGCCAGCAGTGAAACAGGGATGGACTATGGCTACACCTTC
-	TRBV6-5	13	-	TRBJ1-2	CASRRESSYGYTF	TGTGCCAGCAGGAGGGAATCGAGCTATGGCTACACCTTC
TRBD1	TRBV6-1	14	-	TRBJ1-2	CASSEGQGGYGYTF	TGTGCCAGCAGTGAAGGACAGGGTGGCTATGGCTACACCTTC
TRBD2	TRBV5-1	15	-	TRBJ2-1	CASSQTSGGANEQFF	TGCGCCAGCAGCCAAACTAGCGGGGGTGCCAATGAGCAGTTCTTC
TRBD1	TRBV11-2	17	-	TRBJ1-2	CASSIWGGQGGNYGYTF	TGTGCCAGCAGCATCTGGGGTGGACAGGGGGGTAACTATGGCTACACCTTC
-	TRBV9	14	-	TRBJ2-2	CASSVDRDTGELFF	TGTGCCAGCAGCGTAGATAGAGACACCGGGGAGCTGTTTTTT
-	TRBV5-6	15	-	TRBJ2-5	CASSWYTDNQETQYF	TGTGCCAGCAGCTGGTACACAGATAATCAAGAGACCCAGTACTTC
TRBD1	TRBV5-8	16	-	TRBJ1-5	CASSHWGQGSNQPQHF	TGTGCCAGCAGCCACTGGGGACAGGGTAGCAATCAGCCCCAGCATTTT
TRBD2	TRBV11-2	15	-	TRBJ2-1	CASSLGSGGANEQFF	TGTGCCAGCAGCTTAGGTAGCGGGGGGGCTAATGAGCAGTTCTTC
TRBD1	TRBV10-3	15	once	TRBJ1-5	CAISELGGGNQPQHF	TGTGCCATCAGTGAATTAGGGGGCGGGAATCAGCCCCAGCATTTT
-	TRBV7-9	17	once	TRBJ1-2	CASSLGGGGATYYGYTF	TGTGCCAGCAGCTTAGGAGGAGGGGGGGCTACGTACTATGGCTACACCTTC
TRBD1	TRBV6-5	12	-	TRBJ1-1	CASSRTGERAFF	TGTGCCAGCAGTCGGACAGGGGAACGAGCTTTCTTT
-	TRBV6-5	14	few	TRBJ1-2	CASSSFPGTYGYTF	TGTGCCAGCAGTTCATTCCCAGGGACATATGGCTACACCTTC
-	TRBV6-2/TRBV6-3	16	-	TRBJ1-1	CASSYLRVDRSTEAFF	TGTGCCAGCAGTTACTTGAGGGTTGATCGTTCGACTGAAGCTTTCTTT
-	TRBV2	16	-	TRBJ1-6	CASSEQGHINNSPLHF	TGTGCCAGCAGTGAACAGGGCCATATTAACAATTCACCCCTCCACTTT
-	TRBV30	14	-	TRBJ1-5	CAWSTPTGNQPQHF	TGTGCCTGGAGTACCCCCACAGGGAATCAGCCCCAGCATTTT
TRBD1	TRBV7-2	17	-	TRBJ2-3	CASSLALGTGVTDTQYF	TGTGCCAGCAGCTTAGCGCTTGGGACAGGGGTCACAGATACGCAGTATTTT
-	TRBV7-9	17	-	TRBJ2-2	CASNANSGTTSTGELFF	TGTGCCAGCAACGCGAATTCCGGGACAACTTCAACCGGGGAGCTGTTTTTT
-	TRBV5-8	15	-	TRBJ1-2	CASSQVGQGIYGYTF	TGTGCCAGCAGTCAAGTAGGCCAGGGGATCTATGGCTACACCTTC
-	TRBV4-1	17	once	TRBJ1-1	CASSQVPPGHRNTEAFF	TGCGCCAGCAGCCAAGTTCCCCCCGGACACCGGAACACTGAAGCTTTCTTT
-	TRBV4-1	13	-	TRBJ1-4	CASSLTTNEKLFF	TGCGCCAGCAGCCTTACAACTAATGAAAAACTGTTTTTT
-	TRBV6-5	14	-	TRBJ1-1	CASSSLRGNTEAFF	TGTGCCAGCAGCTCCTTGAGAGGGAACACTGAAGCTTTCTTT
-	TRBV27	15	-	TRBJ1-1	CASSHPRGWNTEAFF	TGTGCCAGCTCACACCCAAGGGGCTGGAACACTGAAGCTTTCTTT
TRBD1	TRBV6-2/TRBV6-3	14	-	TRBJ1-2	CASSPADRNYGYTF	TGTGCCAGCAGTCCGGCGGACAGGAACTATGGCTACACCTTC
-	TRBV6-5	12	-	TRBJ1-6	CASSRGNSPLHF	TGTGCCAGCAGCCGGGGTAATTCACCCCTCCACTTT
-	TRBV20-1	13	-	TRBJ1-1	CSASGRGNTEAFF	TGCAGTGCTAGTGGCAGGGGAAACACTGAAGCTTTCTTT
TRBD1	TRBV24-1	15	-	TRBJ1-3	CATSDHRGAGNTIYF	TGTGCCACCAGTGATCACAGGGGGGCTGGAAACACCATATATTTT
-	TRBV10-3	18	-	TRBJ2-3	CAISESVLATTSTDTQYF	TGTGCCATCAGTGAGTCTGTCCTAGCCACTACTAGCACAGATACGCAGTATTTT
TRBD1	TRBV7-6	17	-	TRBJ1-3	CASSPLQGTSSGNTIYF	TGTGCCAGCAGCCCGCTACAGGGGACGAGCTCTGGAAACACCATATATTTT
-	TRBV5-8	15	once	TRBJ2-7	CASSAVAISSYEQYF	TGTGCCAGCAGCGCGGTCGCCATAAGCTCCTACGAGCAGTACTTC
-	TRBV12-3/TRBV12-4	13	-	TRBJ1-2	CASSLEGTYGYTF	TGTGCCAGCAGTTTGGAGGGCACCTATGGCTACACCTTC
TRBD1	TRBV6-1	13	-	TRBJ1-2	CASRDRGDYGYTF	TGTGCCAGCAGGGACAGGGGGGACTATGGCTACACCTTC
TRBD1	TRBV27	14	-	TRBJ2-7	CASRDRASSYEQYF	TGTGCCAGCCGGGACAGGGCGAGCTCCTACGAGCAGTACTTC
TRBD2	TRBV7-8	16	-	TRBJ2-3	CASSLFSGGAPDTQYF	TGTGCCAGCAGCTTGTTTTCCGGGGGGGCCCCAGATACGCAGTATTTT
TRBD1	TRBV5-1	16	-	TRBJ1-6	CASSLGTGDNNSPLHF	TGCGCCAGCAGCTTAGGGACAGGTGATAATAATTCACCCCTCCACTTT